This passage covers 2 T cell receptor beta chains from one sample sequenced in a study of blood T cell repertoires in COVID-19. Clones were sequenced by immunoSEQ multiplex PCR, and TCRdb holds only the in-frame ones, with some missing. Of under 150,000 clones listed, around 85% are singletons. The source material was PBMCs or T cells enriched from blood (not recorded which). These receptors were collected from a woman in her thirties or forties who had recovered from COVID-19.

This clone has just one count. V usage is TRBV5-1 and J usage is TRBJ1-1; D is possibly TRBD1 (6 bases). Per germline, CDR1 SGHRS and CDR2 YFSETQ. CDR3 length: 14 amino acids. The ends were cut back, 6 bases at V and 1 base at J, with 13 bases in the middle. The CDR3 DNA reads TGCGCCAGCAACAGCCAGGACAGGAACACTGAAGCTTTCTTT. Translation: CASNSQDRNTEAFF.

The chain uses TRBV6-4 and TRBJ2-1, with 8 bases identical to TRBD1. V lost 3 bases to trimming and J lost 6 bases; unmatched junction nucleotides: 10. Germline assignment: CDR1 MRHNA and CDR2 SNTAGT. The CDR3 contains 16 residues. The CDR3 reads CASSESGGSFGNEQFF. DNA for the CDR3: TGTGCCAGCAGTGAGTCAGGGGGCAGTTTCGGCAATGAGCAGTTCTTC.